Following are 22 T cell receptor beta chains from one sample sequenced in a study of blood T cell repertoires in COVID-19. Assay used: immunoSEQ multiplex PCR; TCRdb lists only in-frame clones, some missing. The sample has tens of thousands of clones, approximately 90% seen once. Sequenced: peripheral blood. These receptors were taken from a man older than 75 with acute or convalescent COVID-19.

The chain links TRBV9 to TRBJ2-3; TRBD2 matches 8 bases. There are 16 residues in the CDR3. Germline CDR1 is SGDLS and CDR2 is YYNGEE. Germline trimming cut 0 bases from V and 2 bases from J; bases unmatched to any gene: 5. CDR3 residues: CASSVGGGRHTDTQYF. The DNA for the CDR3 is TGTGCCAGCAGCGTAGGAGGCGGGAGGCACACAGATACGCAGTATTTT.

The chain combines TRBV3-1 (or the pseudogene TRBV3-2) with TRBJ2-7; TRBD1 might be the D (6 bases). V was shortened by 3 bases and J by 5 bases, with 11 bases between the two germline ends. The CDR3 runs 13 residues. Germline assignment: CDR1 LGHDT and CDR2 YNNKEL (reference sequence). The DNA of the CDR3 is TGTGCCAGCAGCCAGGGGGCGCGGGACGAGCAGTACTTC. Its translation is CASSQGARDEQYF.

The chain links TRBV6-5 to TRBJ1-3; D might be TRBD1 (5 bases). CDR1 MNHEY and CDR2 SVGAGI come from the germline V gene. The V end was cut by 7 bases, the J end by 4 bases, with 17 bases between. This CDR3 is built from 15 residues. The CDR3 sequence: CASIPRAPGGNTIYF. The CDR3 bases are TGTGCCAGCATTCCCAGGGCGCCGGGCGGAAACACCATATATTTT.

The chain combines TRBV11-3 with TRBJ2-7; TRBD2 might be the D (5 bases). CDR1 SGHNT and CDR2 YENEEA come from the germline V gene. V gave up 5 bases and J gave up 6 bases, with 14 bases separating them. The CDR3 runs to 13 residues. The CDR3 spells CASSPSPGVEQYF. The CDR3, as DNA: TGTGCCAGCAGCCCCTCCCCCGGGGTCGAGCAGTACTTC.

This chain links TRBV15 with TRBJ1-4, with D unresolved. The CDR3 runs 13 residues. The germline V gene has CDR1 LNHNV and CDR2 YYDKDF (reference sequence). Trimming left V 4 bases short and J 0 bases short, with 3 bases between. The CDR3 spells CATSTATNEKLFF. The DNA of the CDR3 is TGTGCCACCAGCACCGCAACTAATGAAAAACTGTTTTTT.

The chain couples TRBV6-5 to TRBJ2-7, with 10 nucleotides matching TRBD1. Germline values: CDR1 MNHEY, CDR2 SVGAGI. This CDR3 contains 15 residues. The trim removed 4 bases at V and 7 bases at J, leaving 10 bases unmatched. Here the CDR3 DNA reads TGTGCCAGCAGTTCCCGGGACAGGGGTGGTTCTGAGCAGTACTTC. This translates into CASSSRDRGGSEQYF.

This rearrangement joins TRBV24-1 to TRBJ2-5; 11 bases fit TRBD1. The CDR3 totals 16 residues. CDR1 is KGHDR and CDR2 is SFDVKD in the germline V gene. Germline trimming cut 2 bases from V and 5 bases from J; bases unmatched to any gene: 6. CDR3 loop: CATSDYPGTGGETQYF. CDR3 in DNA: TGTGCCACCAGTGATTACCCAGGGACAGGGGGGGAGACCCAGTACTTC.

The CDR3 region has the DNA TGTGCCAGCAGGCGGGGGCTAAACACCGGGGAGCTGTTTTTT. Translation gives CASRRGLNTGELFF. This chain joins TRBV6-5 and TRBJ2-2; a possible D gene is TRBD2 (7 bases). Germline V gene data show CDR1 as MNHEY and CDR2 as SVGAGI. CDR3 size: 14 residues. The V end was cut by 6 bases, the J end by 2 bases, with 10 bases between.

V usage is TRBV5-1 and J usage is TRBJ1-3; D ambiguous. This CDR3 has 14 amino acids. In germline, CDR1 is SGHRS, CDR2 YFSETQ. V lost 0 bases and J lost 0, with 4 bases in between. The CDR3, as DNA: TGCGCCAGCAGCTTGGACAGCTCTGGAAACACCATATATTTT. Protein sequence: CASSLDSSGNTIYF.

The CDR3 DNA follows: TGTGCCATCAGTACCGGGACAGGGGGAAGCGGCTACACCTTC. Protein: CAISTGTGGSGYTF. The V gene is TRBV10-3, the J gene TRBJ1-2; the match to TRBD1 covers 11 bases. The ends lost 5 bases at V and 8 bases at J; junction bases unmatched: 7. Germline V gene sequence: CDR1 ENHRY, CDR2 SYGVKD. CDR3 length: 14 amino acids.

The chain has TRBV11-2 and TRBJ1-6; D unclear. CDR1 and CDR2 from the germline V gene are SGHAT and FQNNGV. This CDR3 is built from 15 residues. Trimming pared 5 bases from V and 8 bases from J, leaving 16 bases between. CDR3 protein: CASSPPGGWYSPLHF. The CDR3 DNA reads TGTGCCAGCAGCCCACCGGGTGGCTGGTATTCACCCCTCCACTTT.

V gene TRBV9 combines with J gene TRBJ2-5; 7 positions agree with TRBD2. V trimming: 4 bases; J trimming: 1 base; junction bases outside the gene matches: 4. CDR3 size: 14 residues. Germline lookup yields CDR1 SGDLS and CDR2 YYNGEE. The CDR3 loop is CASSFSSGQETQYF. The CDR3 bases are TGTGCCAGCAGCTTCTCTAGCGGCCAAGAGACCCAGTACTTC.

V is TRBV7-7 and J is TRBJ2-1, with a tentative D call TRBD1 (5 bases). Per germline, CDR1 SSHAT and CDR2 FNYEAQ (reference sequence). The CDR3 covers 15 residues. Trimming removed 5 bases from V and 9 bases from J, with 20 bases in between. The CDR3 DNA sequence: TGTGCCAGCAGCCCCGGCCCAGCAGGGCCAGGTGAGCAGTTCTTC. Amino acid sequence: CASSPGPAGPGEQFF. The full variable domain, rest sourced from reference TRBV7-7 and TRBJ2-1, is GAGVSQSPRYKVTKRGQDVTLRCDPISSHATLYWYQQALGQGPEFLTYFNYEAQPDKSGLPSDRFSAERPEGSISTLTIQRTEQRDSAMYRCASSPGPAGPGEQFFGPGTRLTVL.

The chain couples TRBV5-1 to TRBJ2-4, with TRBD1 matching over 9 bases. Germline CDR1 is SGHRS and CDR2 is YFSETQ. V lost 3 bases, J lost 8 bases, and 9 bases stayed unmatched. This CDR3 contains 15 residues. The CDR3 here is CASSWGQGRRDIQYF. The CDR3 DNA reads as TGCGCCAGCAGCTGGGGACAGGGAAGGAGGGACATTCAGTACTTC.

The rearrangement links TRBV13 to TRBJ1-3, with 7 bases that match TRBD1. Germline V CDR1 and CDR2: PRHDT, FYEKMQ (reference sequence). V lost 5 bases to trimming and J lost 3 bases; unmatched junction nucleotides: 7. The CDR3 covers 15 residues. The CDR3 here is CASSRDSPGGNTIYF. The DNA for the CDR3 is TGTGCCAGCAGCCGGGACAGCCCGGGTGGAAACACCATATATTTT.

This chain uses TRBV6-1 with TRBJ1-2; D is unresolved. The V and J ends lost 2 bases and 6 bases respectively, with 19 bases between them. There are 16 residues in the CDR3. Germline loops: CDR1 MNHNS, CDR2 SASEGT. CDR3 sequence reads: CASSEIVGRPSDGYTF. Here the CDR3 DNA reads TGTGCCAGCAGTGAAATCGTTGGCAGGCCATCGGATGGCTACACCTTC.

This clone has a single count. The CDR3 coding sequence is TGTGCCAGCAGTGAGGTGGGGGGGAACTCCTACAATGAGCAGTTCTTC. Translating it yields CASSEVGGNSYNEQFF. This chain connects TRBV6-1 to TRBJ2-1, with 7 bases matching TRBD2. V lost 3 bases, J lost 0 bases, and 5 bases stayed unmatched. CDR3 size: 16 residues. The germline V gene encodes CDR1 MNHNS and CDR2 SASEGT.

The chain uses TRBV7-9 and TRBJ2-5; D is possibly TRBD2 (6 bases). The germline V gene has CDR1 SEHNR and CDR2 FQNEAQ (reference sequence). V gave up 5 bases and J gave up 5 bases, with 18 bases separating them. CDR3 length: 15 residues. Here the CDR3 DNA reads TGTGCCAGCAGCCCGGCAGGACCAGGAGGGGAGACCCAGTACTTC. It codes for CASSPAGPGGETQYF.

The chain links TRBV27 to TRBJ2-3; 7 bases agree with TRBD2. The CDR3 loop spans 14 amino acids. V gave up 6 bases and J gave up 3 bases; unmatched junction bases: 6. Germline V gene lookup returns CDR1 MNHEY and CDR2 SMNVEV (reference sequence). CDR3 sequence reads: CASSQGRGTDTQYF. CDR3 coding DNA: TGTGCCAGCAGCCAAGGGAGGGGAACAGATACGCAGTATTTT.

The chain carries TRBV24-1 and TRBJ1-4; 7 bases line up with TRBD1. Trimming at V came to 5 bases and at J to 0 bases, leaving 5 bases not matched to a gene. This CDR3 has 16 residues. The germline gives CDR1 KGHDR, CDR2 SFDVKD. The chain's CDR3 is CATSAGTAATNEKLFF. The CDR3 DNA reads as TGTGCCACCAGTGCCGGGACAGCTGCAACTAATGAAAAACTGTTTTTT.

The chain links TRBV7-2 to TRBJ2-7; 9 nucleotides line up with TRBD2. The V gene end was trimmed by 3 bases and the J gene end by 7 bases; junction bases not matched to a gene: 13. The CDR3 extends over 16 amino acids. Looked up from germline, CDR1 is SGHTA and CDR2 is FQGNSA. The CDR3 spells CASSFGRASGVREQYF. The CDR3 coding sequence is TGTGCCAGCAGCTTCGGACGGGCTAGCGGGGTTCGGGAGCAGTACTTC.

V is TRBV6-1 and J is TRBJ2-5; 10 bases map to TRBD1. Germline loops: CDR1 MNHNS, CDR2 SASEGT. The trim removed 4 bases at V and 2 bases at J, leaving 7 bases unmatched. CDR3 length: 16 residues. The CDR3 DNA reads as TGTGCCAGCAGTGTGGCCGGGACAGGGGTTCAAGAGACCCAGTACTTC. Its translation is CASSVAGTGVQETQYF.